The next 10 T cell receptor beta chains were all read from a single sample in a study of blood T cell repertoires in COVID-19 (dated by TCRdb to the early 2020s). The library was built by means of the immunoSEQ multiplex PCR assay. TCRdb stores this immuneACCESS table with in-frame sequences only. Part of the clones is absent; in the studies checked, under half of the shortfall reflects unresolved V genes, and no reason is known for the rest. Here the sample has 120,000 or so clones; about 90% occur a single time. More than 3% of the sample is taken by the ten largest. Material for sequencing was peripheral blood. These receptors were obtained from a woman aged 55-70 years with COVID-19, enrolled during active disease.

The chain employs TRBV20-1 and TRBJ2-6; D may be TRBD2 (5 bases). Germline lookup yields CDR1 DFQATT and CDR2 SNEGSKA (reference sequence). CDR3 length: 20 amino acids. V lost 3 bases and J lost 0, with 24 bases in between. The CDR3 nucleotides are TGCAGTGCTAGTGGGTGGTCCACACGGAGAGGGCCCTCTGGGGCCAACGTCCTGACTTTC. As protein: CSASGWSTRRGPSGANVLTF.

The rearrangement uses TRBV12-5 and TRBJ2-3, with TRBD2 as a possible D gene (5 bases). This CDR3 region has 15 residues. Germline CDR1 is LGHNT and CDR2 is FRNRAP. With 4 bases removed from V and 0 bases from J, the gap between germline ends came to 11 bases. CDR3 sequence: CASGSRRASTDTQYF. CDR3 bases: TGTGCTAGTGGTTCCCGGCGGGCTAGCACAGATACGCAGTATTTT.

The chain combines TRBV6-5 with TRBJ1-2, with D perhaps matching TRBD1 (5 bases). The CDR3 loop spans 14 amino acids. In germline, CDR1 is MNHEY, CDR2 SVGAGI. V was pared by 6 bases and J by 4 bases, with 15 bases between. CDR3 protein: CASRRRGDPYGYTF. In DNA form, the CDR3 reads TGTGCCAGCAGAAGGCGCGGGGACCCCTATGGCTACACCTTC.

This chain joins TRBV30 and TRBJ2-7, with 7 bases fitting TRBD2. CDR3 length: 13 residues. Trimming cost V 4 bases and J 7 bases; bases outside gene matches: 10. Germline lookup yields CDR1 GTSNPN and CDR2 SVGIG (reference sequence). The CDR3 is CAWTGGLGREQYF. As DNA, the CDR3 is TGTGCCTGGACGGGGGGTCTGGGTCGGGAGCAGTACTTC.

The CDR3 spells CASSLSGQGIYISYEQYF. CDR3 bases: TGTGCCAGCAGCTTGTCGGGACAGGGGATTTATATATCCTACGAGCAGTACTTC. The chain links TRBV5-6 to TRBJ2-7; 10 nucleotides match TRBD1. Germline V gives CDR1 SGHDT, CDR2 YYEEEE. Germline trimming cut 1 base from V and 1 base from J; bases unmatched to any gene: 11. The CDR3 is made up of 18 amino acids.

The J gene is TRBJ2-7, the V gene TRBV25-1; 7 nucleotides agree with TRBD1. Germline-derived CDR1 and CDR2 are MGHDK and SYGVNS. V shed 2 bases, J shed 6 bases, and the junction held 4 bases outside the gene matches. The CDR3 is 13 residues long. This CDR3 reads CASSERTGGEQYF. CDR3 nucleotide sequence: TGTGCCAGCAGTGAAAGGACAGGTGGCGAGCAGTACTTC.

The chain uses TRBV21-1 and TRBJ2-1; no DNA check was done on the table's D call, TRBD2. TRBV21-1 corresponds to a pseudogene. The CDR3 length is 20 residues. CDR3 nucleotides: TGTGCCAGCAGCAAAAAAAAAGGGACTAGCGGGGGGAGCTCCTACAATGAGCAGTTCTTC. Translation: CASSKKKGTSGGSSYNEQFF.

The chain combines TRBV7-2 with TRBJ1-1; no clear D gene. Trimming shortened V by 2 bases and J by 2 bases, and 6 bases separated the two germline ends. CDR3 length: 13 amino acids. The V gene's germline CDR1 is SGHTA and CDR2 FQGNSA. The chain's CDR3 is CASSLQANTEAFF. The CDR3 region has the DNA TGTGCCAGCAGCTTACAGGCAAACACTGAAGCTTTCTTT. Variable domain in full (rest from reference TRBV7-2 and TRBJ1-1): GAGVSQSPSNKVTEKGKDVELRCDPISGHTALYWYRQSLGQGLEFLIYFQGNSAPDKSGLPSDRFSAERTGGSVSTLTIQRTQQEDSAVYLCASSLQANTEAFFGQGTRLTVV.

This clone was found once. CDR3 bases: TGTGCCAGCAGTTACCGACAGGGGTGGCAGCCCCAGCATTTT. This codes for CASSYRQGWQPQHF. The chain uses TRBV6-2 or TRBV6-3 and TRBJ1-5, with 8 positions matching TRBD1. V trimming: 2 bases; J trimming: 7 bases; junction bases outside the gene matches: 4. Germline CDR1 reads MNHEY; CDR2 reads SVGEGT. The CDR3 has 14 amino acids.

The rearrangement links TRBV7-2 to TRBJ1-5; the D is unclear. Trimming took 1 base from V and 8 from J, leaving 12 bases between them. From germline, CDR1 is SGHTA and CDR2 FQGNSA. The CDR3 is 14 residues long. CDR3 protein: CASSLVRAGKPQHF. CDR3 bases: TGTGCCAGCAGCTTAGTGAGGGCGGGAAAGCCCCAGCATTTT.